Detailed here is one T cell receptor (beta chain). As yet, its antigen is unknown. There are 11 residues in the CDR3. J was trimmed by 7 bases and V by 7 bases; bases with no gene match: 3. Germline lookup yields CDR1 GTSNPN and CDR2 SVGIG (reference sequence). The source of the sample is a study of cytomegalovirus exposure and HLA in healthy donors. The PCR made use of 60 Vbeta and 13 Jbeta primers. Libraries were prepared by immunoSEQ multiplex PCR; TCRdb keeps only in-frame clonotypes and omits some of them. Counted here are around 150,000 clones, 75% to 90% occurring once; the ten biggest clones make up about 10%. The study's findings and limits: As a later analysis showed, a missense DCLRE1C variant was linked to trimming of TCR beta V- and J-genes. A later analysis, which compared TCR beta chains of equal frequency, found the HLA-associated ones more clonally expanded.

The origin of this receptor is a man younger than 35 in good health and CMV-seropositive. The chain links TRBV30 to TRBJ2-4, with 8 bases matching TRBD1. Sequencing used PBMCs. CDR3 in amino acids: CAYRTGNIQYF. The CDR3 DNA is TGTGCCTATCGGACAGGGAACATTCAGTACTTC.